The 13 T cell receptor beta chains presented below share a single source sample, sequenced in a study of T cell repertoires in cytomegalovirus infection. TCRdb re-called the reads with MiXCR, one entry per CDR3 protein. The profile shows some 940,000 distinct CDR3 sequences, less than 35% of them singletons. No cognate antigen is known for these TCRs. Sequenced here: cultured CD8+ T cells from PBMCs, sampled from culture after CMV antigen stimulation. The receptors derive from a human donor in good health (CMV status not recorded). Some clones in this sample may be carry-over from other donors' samples.

The chain couples TRBV6-5 to TRBJ2-7; D possibly uses TRBD1 or TRBD2 (5 bases each). The germline CDR1 and CDR2 sequences are MNHEY and SVGAGI. CDR3 length: 14 amino acids. The V end lost 5 bases, the J end lost 4 bases, and 15 bases lay between the germline ends. Here the CDR3 DNA reads TGTGCCAGCAGTCCGACAGTTGGGAGTTACGAGCAGTACGTC. It codes for CASSPTVGSYEQYV.

This clonotype turned up a few times. The chain combines TRBV6-1 with TRBJ1-5, with D unresolved. Trimming took 1 base from V and 2 from J, leaving 15 bases between them. There are 17 residues in the CDR3. Germline-derived CDR1 and CDR2 are MNHNS and SASEGT. The CDR3 bases are TGTGCCAGCAGTGAAGATAGGGTCCTGGAGGGCAATCAGCCCCAGCATTTT. Protein product: CASSEDRVLEGNQPQHF.

There are many counts of this clonotype. The CDR3 nucleotides are TGTGCCAGCAGCTTAGAAGCGGGGGGGTTCGAGACCCAGTACTTC. Protein product: CASSLEAGGFETQYF. V is TRBV7-2 and J is TRBJ2-5, with TRBD2 matching 10 bases. V shed 1 base, J shed 5 bases, and the junction held 4 bases outside the gene matches. The V gene's germline CDR1 is SGHTA and CDR2 FQGNSA. CDR3 length: 15 residues.

V gene TRBV27 combines with J gene TRBJ1-2; 10 nucleotides agree with TRBD1. The germline CDR1 and CDR2 sequences are MNHEY and SMNVEV (reference sequence). V was clipped by 3 bases and J by 10 bases; unmatched bases: 5. This CDR3 spans 13 amino acids. In DNA form, the CDR3 reads TGTGCCAGCAGTTTCTCCCGACAGGGGGCCTACACCTTC. Protein sequence: CASSFSRQGAYTF.

V is TRBV7-9 and J is TRBJ2-1; D is perhaps TRBD1 (6 bases). The CDR3 is made up of 17 amino acids. From germline, CDR1 is SEHNR and CDR2 FQNEAQ (reference sequence). The germline V and J ends were trimmed by 10 bases and 9 bases, with 31 bases remaining between them. This CDR3 is CATSDPPGTSGYSEQFF. CDR3 sequence (DNA): TGTGCCACCTCTGACCCCCCCGGGACATCAGGGTATAGTGAGCAGTTCTTC.

This chain connects TRBV6-5 to TRBJ2-1, with 7 bases lining up with TRBD2. CDR1 MNHEY and CDR2 SVGAGI come from the germline V gene. With V trimmed by 4 bases and J by 7 bases, 10 bases remained unmatched. The CDR3 loop spans 15 amino acids. The CDR3 bases are TGTGCCAGCAGTTTAGCCCGGGGGACTAAGAATGAGCAGTTCTTC. Protein sequence: CASSLARGTKNEQFF.

This clonotype has at least ten counts. CDR3 sequence reads: CASKGLGDYEQYF. The CDR3 region has the DNA TGCGCCAGCAAAGGGTTAGGGGACTACGAGCAGTACTTC. This chain uses TRBV5-1 with TRBJ2-7; D may be TRBD1 (5 bases). V dropped 6 bases and J dropped 3 bases, with 13 bases sitting between them. This CDR3 has 13 amino acids. In germline, CDR1 is SGHRS, CDR2 YFSETQ.

The chain employs TRBV7-9 and TRBJ1-2, with a weak D call TRBD1 (6 bases). The germline V and J ends were trimmed by 2 bases and 5 bases, with 21 bases remaining between them. Germline V CDR1 and CDR2: SEHNR, FQNEAQ (reference sequence). There are 17 residues in the CDR3. The CDR3 protein is CASSLRVEGHLFYGYTF. The DNA of the CDR3 is TGTGCCAGCAGCTTACGGGTTGAGGGACACCTCTTTTATGGCTACACCTTC.

In this sample, this clonotype turned up a few times. This rearrangement joins TRBV5-5 to TRBJ1-2; 7 nucleotides match TRBD1. V trimming: 4 bases; J trimming: 4 bases; junction bases outside the gene matches: 7. Germline values: CDR1 SGHKS, CDR2 YYEKEE (reference sequence). The CDR3 spans 14 residues. The CDR3 bases are TGTGCCAGCAGCGAATTCGGGACAGTCTATGGCTACACCTTC. This sequence encodes CASSEFGTVYGYTF. Filled out from reference TRBV5-5 and TRBJ1-2, the complete variable domain reads DAGVTQSPTHLIKTRGQQVTLRCSPISGHKSVSWYQQVLGQGPQFIFQYYEKEERGRGNFPDRFSARQFPNYSSELNVNALLLGDSALYLCASSEFGTVYGYTFGSGTRLTVV.

The rearrangement links TRBV6-5 to TRBJ1-2, with TRBD1 identical over 7 bases. The germline V gene encodes CDR1 MNHEY and CDR2 SVGAGI. J gave up 2 bases and V 4 bases, and 16 bases lay outside the gene matches. The CDR3 has 18 residues. CDR3 sequence (DNA): TGTGCCAGCAGTTCCCGGAGGGGTCCGGGACAGCCCAACTATGGCTACACCTTC. This codes for CASSSRRGPGQPNYGYTF.

This clonotype came up a few times. The V gene is TRBV7-9, the J gene TRBJ2-7; tentative D call: TRBD2 (5 bases). V lost 5 bases to trimming and J lost 5 bases, with 13 bases between them. Germline loops: CDR1 SEHNR, CDR2 FQNEAQ (reference sequence). The length of the CDR3 is 13 residues. The CDR3 spells CASSPTTPDEQYV. In nucleotides, the CDR3 is TGTGCCAGCAGCCCGACTACGCCCGACGAGCAGTACGTC.

CDR3 region: CASSTPDTPNYGYTF. DNA for the CDR3: TGTGCCAGTAGTACCCCGGACACACCTAACTATGGCTACACCTTC. V and J are TRBV19 and TRBJ1-2, with D possibly TRBD1 on 5 matching bases. Trimming shortened V by 4 bases and J by 0 bases, and 12 bases separated the two germline ends. This CDR3 contains 15 residues. Germline CDR1 reads LNHDA; CDR2 reads SQIVND (reference sequence).

This clonotype was observed a few times. The chain combines TRBV6-5 with TRBJ2-7; 11 bases are shared with TRBD2. Trimming took 1 base from V and 4 from J; bases not matched to a gene: 12. Germline values: CDR1 MNHEY, CDR2 SVGAGI. The CDR3 is made up of 18 amino acids. The CDR3 DNA reads TGTGCCAGCAGTTACTTGCCTCCTAGCGGGGGGCTTTCTTACGAGCAGTACTTC. This codes for CASSYLPPSGGLSYEQYF.